Below, 2 T cell receptor beta chains from the same sample are listed, as sequenced in a study of early T cells in non-severe SARS-CoV-2 infection. TCRdb passed the 5' RACE reads through MiXCR, listing each CDR3 protein once. Of 90,000 or so distinct CDR3 sequences listed, under 15% were seen once; the top ten hold 4.5% to 7%. The specimen sequenced was whole blood. The source is an adult who was a healthcare worker with PCR-confirmed SARS-CoV-2 infection or an uninfected control (not recorded which).

This clonotype occurred a few times. The gene calls are TRBV19 and TRBJ1-1, with 8 bases that match TRBD1. Germline V CDR1 and CDR2: LNHDA, SQIVND (reference sequence). With 5 bases clipped from V and 4 bases from J, the junction kept 6 bases outside the gene matches. CDR3 length: 14 residues. The CDR3 loop reads CASSPDRGSTEAFF. Written as DNA, the CDR3 is TGTGCCAGTAGTCCCGACAGGGGTAGCACTGAAGCTTTCTTT. Variable domain in full (rest from reference TRBV19 and TRBJ1-1): DGGITQSPKYLFRKEGQNVTLSCEQNLNHDAMYWYRQDPGQGLRLIYYSQIVNDFQKGDIAEGYSVSREKKESFPLTVTSAQKNPTAFYLCASSPDRGSTEAFFGQGTRLTVV.

This chain links TRBV4-3 with TRBJ2-3; a possible D gene is TRBD1 (5 bases). Trimming removed 3 bases at V and 4 bases at J, with 23 bases between. Germline CDR1 is LGHNA and CDR2 is YSLEER. This CDR3 contains 18 residues. The CDR3, as DNA: TGCGCCAGCAGCCAGGCCTCACCACCGCTCCCAGGGCCAGATACGCAGTATTTT. Translation: CASSQASPPLPGPDTQYF.